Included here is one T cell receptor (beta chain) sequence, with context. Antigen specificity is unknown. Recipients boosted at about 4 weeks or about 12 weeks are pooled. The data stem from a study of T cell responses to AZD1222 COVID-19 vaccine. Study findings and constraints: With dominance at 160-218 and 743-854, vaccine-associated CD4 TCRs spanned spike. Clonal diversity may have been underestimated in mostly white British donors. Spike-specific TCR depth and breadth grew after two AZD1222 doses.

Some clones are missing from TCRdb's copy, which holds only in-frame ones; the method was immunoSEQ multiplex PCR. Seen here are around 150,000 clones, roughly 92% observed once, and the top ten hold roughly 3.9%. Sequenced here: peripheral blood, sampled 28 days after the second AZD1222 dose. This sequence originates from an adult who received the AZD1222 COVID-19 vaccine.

CDR3 amino acids: CASSPTGLFFYEQYF. Here the CDR3 DNA reads TGTGCCAGCAGTCCAACGGGACTTTTTTTCTACGAGCAGTACTTC. The V call is TRBV6-5, the J call TRBJ2-7; possibly TRBD2 for D (6 bases). V lost 5 bases and J lost 3, with 17 bases in between. This CDR3 comprises 15 residues. CDR1 is MNHEY and CDR2 is SVGAGI in the germline V gene.